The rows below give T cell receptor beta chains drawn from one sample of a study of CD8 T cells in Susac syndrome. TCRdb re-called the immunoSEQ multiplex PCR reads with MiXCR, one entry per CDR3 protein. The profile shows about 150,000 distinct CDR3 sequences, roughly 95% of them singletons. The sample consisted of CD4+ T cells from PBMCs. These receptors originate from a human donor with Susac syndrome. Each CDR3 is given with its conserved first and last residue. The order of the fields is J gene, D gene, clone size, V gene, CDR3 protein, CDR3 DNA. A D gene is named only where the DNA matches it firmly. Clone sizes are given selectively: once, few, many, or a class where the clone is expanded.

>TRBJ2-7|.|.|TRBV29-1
CSVADIRRDHYEQYF
TGCAGCGTTGCGGACATCAGGCGGGACCACTACGAGCAGTACTTC
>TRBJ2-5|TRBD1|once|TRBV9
CASNVGQGAKTQYF
TGTGCCAGCAATGTAGGACAGGGGGCAAAGACCCAGTACTTC
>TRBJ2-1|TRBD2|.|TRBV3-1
CASSQGPSGRYNEQFF
TGTGCCAGCAGCCAAGGCCCTAGCGGGCGTTACAATGAGCAGTTCTTC
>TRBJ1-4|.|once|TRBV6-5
CASSSINEKLFF
TGTGCCAGCAGTTCCATAAATGAAAAACTGTTTTTT
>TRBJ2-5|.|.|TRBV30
CAWSTGVRETQYF
TGTGCCTGGAGTACCGGGGTACGAGAGACCCAGTACTTC
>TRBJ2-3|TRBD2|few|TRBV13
CASSPRLAGDTDTQYF
TGTGCCAGCAGCCCGAGACTAGCGGGAGACACAGATACGCAGTATTTT
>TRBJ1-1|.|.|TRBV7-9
CASSLASTGTEAFF
TGTGCCAGCAGCTTAGCCTCCACCGGCACTGAAGCTTTCTTT
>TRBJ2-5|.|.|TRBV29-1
CSVVTLGETQYF
TGCAGCGTTGTGACTCTTGGAGAGACCCAGTACTTC
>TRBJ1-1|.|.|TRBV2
CASSEAQGLTEAFF
TGTGCCAGCAGTGAAGCGCAGGGGCTCACTGAAGCTTTCTTT
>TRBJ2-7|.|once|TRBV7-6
CASSLASGTYEQYF
TGTGCCAGCAGCTTAGCTAGCGGAACCTACGAGCAGTACTTC
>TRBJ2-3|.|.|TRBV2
CASAPLGNGADTQYF
TGTGCCAGCGCACCTTTAGGGAACGGGGCAGATACGCAGTATTTT
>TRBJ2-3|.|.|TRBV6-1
CASVTWGGMGFTDTQYF
TGTGCCAGCGTAACCTGGGGGGGCATGGGGTTCACAGATACGCAGTATTTT
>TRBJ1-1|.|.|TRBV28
CASNPFTGGVTEAFF
TGTGCCAGCAACCCTTTCACGGGGGGGGTCACTGAAGCTTTCTTT
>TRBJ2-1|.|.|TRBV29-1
CSVEGGNEQFF
TGCAGCGTTGAGGGGGGCAATGAGCAGTTCTTC
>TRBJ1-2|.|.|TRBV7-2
CASSPGYHGYTF
TGTGCCAGCAGCCCAGGGTATCATGGCTACACCTTC
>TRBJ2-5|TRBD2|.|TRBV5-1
CASSIGLAGQETQYF
TGCGCCAGCAGCATCGGACTAGCGGGCCAAGAGACCCAGTACTTC
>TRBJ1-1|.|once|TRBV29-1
CSAKDGTVGEAFF
TGCAGCGCGAAGGACGGAACCGTCGGAGAAGCTTTCTTT
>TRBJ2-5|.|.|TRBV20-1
CSARELETQYF
TGCAGTGCTAGAGAGCTAGAGACCCAGTACTTC
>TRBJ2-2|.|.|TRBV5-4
CASSLEGNTGELFF
TGTGCCAGCAGCTTGGAGGGAAACACCGGGGAGCTGTTTTTT
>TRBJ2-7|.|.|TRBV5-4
CASSLEPLTNEQYF
TGTGCCAGCAGCTTGGAGCCCCTGACTAACGAGCAGTACTTC
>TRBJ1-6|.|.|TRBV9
CASSKDIWDSPLHF
TGTGCCAGCTCAAAGGACATTTGGGATTCACCCCTCCACTTT
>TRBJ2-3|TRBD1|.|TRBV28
CASRPDRGGSDTQYF
TGTGCCAGCAGACCTGACAGGGGAGGTTCAGATACGCAGTATTTT